This TCR beta chain derives from a study of molecular identifiers for immune sequencing clone quantification. Findings and limits, study-wide: Clones of above 20 RNA copies carried over 97% of effector molecules; in naive cells they carried under 1%.

MiXCR, run by TCRdb on the PCR reads, gives a single entry per CDR3 protein. The sample holds under 350,000 distinct CDR3 sequences; 24% are singletons and the top ten take roughly 0.7%. This clonotype was seen at least ten times. No antigen is known for it. Each library that profiled naive CD8 cells came from roughly 20,000 to 1,000,000 sorted cells with 10%, 30% or 50% RNA. CD8+CD4-CCR7+CD45RA+ sorting gave the naive CD8 T cells. CDR3 length: 13 amino acids. Losses at the gene ends were 7 bases for V and 2 bases for J; bases not matched to a gene: 4. From germline, CDR1 is SQVTM and CDR2 ANQGSEA. The specimen sequenced was naive CD8+ T cells from blood, with Jurkat cell RNA spiked in. Specified subset: FACS-sorted CD8+CD4-CCR7+CD45RA+ naive T cells. The chain combines TRBV29-1 with TRBJ1-3, with 8 bases identical to TRBD1. This receptor was obtained from a human donor in good health. Some libraries in this study had Jurkat cell RNA spiked in. This CDR3 reads CSAETGAGNTIYF. In DNA form, the CDR3 reads TGCAGCGCTGAGACAGGGGCTGGAAACACCATATATTTT.